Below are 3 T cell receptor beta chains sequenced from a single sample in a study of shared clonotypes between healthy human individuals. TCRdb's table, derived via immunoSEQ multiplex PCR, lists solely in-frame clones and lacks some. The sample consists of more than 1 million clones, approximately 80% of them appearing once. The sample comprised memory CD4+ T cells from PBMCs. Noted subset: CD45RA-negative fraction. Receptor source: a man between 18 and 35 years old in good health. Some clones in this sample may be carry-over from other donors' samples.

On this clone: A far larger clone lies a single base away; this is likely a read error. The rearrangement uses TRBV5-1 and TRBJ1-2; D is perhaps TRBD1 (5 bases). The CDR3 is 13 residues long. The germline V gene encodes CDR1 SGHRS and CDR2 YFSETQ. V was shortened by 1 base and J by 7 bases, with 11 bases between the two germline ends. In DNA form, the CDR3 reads TGCGCCAGCAGCTTGTCAGGGATCTGTGGCTACACCTTC. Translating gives CASSLSGICGYTF.

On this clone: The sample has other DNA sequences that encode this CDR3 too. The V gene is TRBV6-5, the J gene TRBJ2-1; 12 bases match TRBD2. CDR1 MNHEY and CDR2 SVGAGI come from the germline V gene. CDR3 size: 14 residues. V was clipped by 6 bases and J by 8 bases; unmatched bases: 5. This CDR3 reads CASRLAGGPHEQFF. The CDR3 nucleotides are TGTGCCAGCAGACTAGCGGGAGGACCGCATGAGCAGTTCTTC.

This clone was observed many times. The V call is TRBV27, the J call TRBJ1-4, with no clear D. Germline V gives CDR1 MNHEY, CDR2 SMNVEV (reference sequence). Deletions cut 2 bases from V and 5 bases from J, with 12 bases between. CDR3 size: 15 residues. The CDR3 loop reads CASSLGSVNNEKLFF. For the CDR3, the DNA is TGTGCCAGCAGTTTAGGCTCAGTTAACAATGAAAAACTGTTTTTT. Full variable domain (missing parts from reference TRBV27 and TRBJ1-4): EAQVTQNPRYLITVTGKKLTVTCSQNMNHEYMSWYRQDPGLGLRQIYYSMNVEVTDKGDVPEGYKVSRKEKRNFPLILESPSPNQTSLYFCASSLGSVNNEKLFFGSGTQLSVL.